The 2 T cell receptor beta chains presented below share a single source sample, sequenced in a study of cytomegalovirus exposure and HLA in healthy donors. PCR was performed using 60 Vbeta and 13 Jbeta primers. Clones were read by immunoSEQ multiplex PCR, and TCRdb kept only the in-frame ones, dropping some. Among 90,000 to 150,000 clones listed, 65% to 80% were seen once. The specimen sequenced was PBMCs. These receptors originate from a man in his forties in good health and CMV-seropositive.

The J gene is TRBJ2-2, the V gene TRBV9; D remains ambiguous. This CDR3 is 13 amino acids long. Germline CDR1 and CDR2: SGDLS and YYNGEE. Between the trimmed V and J ends, which lost 4 bases and 6 bases, there was a span of 10 bases. CDR3 nucleotide sequence: TGTGCCAGCAGCTCCCGTGAGGCCGGGGAGCTGTTTTTT. It encodes CASSSREAGELFF.

The chain employs TRBV4-3 and TRBJ2-3, with TRBD2 identical over 8 bases. The CDR3 sequence is 17 residues long. The V gene's germline CDR1 is LGHNA and CDR2 YSLEER. V lost 4 bases to trimming and J lost 5 bases; unmatched junction nucleotides: 14. CDR3 residues: CASSRGPSGGRRDTQYF. CDR3 sequence (DNA): TGCGCCAGCAGCCGAGGCCCTTCGGGGGGGCGAAGAGATACGCAGTATTTT.